This TCR beta chain was found in a study of T cell repertoires in cytomegalovirus infection. Study-wide background: Indicated by public TCR beta signatures were CMV infection and matching HLA type.

Study-level findings and limits: Identification of carriers of CMV plus the relevant HLA was achieved through cumulative public TCR beta family frequency. The response measured ex vivo was dominated by TCR beta clonotypes (HLA-C-restricted and CMV-specific).

This clonotype was seen a handful of times. Antigen: not known. TCRdb redid the calling of the reads with MiXCR, one entry per CDR3 protein. The repertoire holds about 740,000 distinct CDR3 sequences, with roughly 35% as singletons. CDR1 and CDR2 (germline): SGHVS, FNYEAQ. After removal of 1 base from V and 9 bases from J, the junction contained 15 bases not matched to a gene. There are 17 residues in the CDR3. Sample: PBMCs. The TCR originated in a human donor in good health (CMV status not recorded). Some clones in this sample may be carry-over from other donors' samples. This chain connects TRBV7-6 to TRBJ2-1; TRBD2 matches at 7 bases. Written as DNA, the CDR3 is TGTGCCAGCAGCTTAGGTTCGGGGCCAGAGACGGGAGGTGAGCAGTTCTTC. Amino acids: CASSLGSGPETGGEQFF.